The following is a T cell receptor (beta chain) sequence with its context. The data originate from a study of blood T cell repertoires in COVID-19. About the study: COVID-19 samples, acute and convalescent, were from the United States, Italy and Spain. T cells, B-cell-depleted T cells, or PBMCs provided the cDNA or gDNA that served as material.

In the original workflow: Amplifying reference gene primers gave estimates of nucleated cell counts. Only in-frame clones appear in the TCRdb table, and some are missing; sequencing was by immunoSEQ multiplex PCR. Clonal size and the V and J genes are those of that table, whereas D and trimming came from the DNA. The table lists 45,000 to 65,000 clones, approximately 80% of them singletons, with 10% to 13% in the top ten. The sample was peripheral blood. This TCR was sampled from a man younger than 40 with COVID-19, enrolled during active disease.

CDR3 in DNA: TGTGCCAGCAGCCCTGGGTGGGCCGGGGAGGAACTGTTTTTT. This codes for CASSPGWAGEELFF. The chain uses TRBV5-4 and TRBJ1-4; unclear D gene. Germline V gene data show CDR1 as SGHNT and CDR2 as YYREEE (reference sequence). V was trimmed by 4 bases and J by 12 bases, leaving 19 bases between them. The CDR3 covers 14 residues.